This T cell receptor beta chain originates from a study of blood T cell repertoires in COVID-19. Across the whole study: The samples span acute and convalescent COVID-19 from the United States, Italy and Spain. Sources were T cells, B-cell-depleted T cells, or PBMCs; the material itself was cDNA or gDNA.

This clone was recorded once. The authors' processing: Amplified reference gene primers provided the basis for estimating nucleated cell counts. Method: immunoSEQ multiplex PCR; TCRdb's copy keeps in-frame clones and lacks some. V, J and clone size derive from that table, while D and trimming were established from the DNA sequence. The sample holds 250,000 to 300,000 clones, about nine tenths seen once. Trimming took 3 bases from V and 4 from J; bases not matched to a gene: 8. The CDR3 covers 16 residues. The germline gives CDR1 MDHEN, CDR2 SYDVKM. Sequencing was done on a sample of peripheral blood. The clonotype originates from a woman in her fifties or sixties who had recovered from COVID-19. The genes are TRBV28 and TRBJ2-7; 11 bases are shared with TRBD2. CDR3 residues: CASSLGLAENLYEQYF. The CDR3 region has the DNA TGTGCCAGCAGTTTGGGACTAGCGGAGAACCTTTACGAGCAGTACTTC.